This entry is about one TCR beta chain. Trimming pared 2 bases from V and 2 bases from J, leaving 7 bases between. Per the germline V gene, CDR1 is MNHEY and CDR2 is SMNVEV (reference sequence). The CDR3 has 15 residues. Using immunoSEQ multiplex PCR, the repertoire was profiled, and TCRdb retains in-frame clones only, with some absent. The sample yields 20,000 to 25,000 clones, around four fifths seen once. This entry is derived from a study of T cell changes during pregnancy in multiple sclerosis. This TCR was sampled from a female donor in good health, enrolled as a control in a pregnancy study. This chain connects TRBV27 to TRBJ2-6, with D unclear. This material consisted of CD8+ T cells from peripheral blood mononuclear cells, taken in the first trimester of pregnancy. CDR3 loop: CASSLAGTGANVLTF. The CDR3 bases are TGTGCCAGCAGTTTAGCAGGAACTGGGGCCAACGTCCTGACTTTC.